The sample holds a few counts of the clone carrying this T cell receptor beta chain. Its antigen is undetermined. The authors ran a second PCR of roughly 6 to 12 cycles using a sample-barcoded 5' primer and a J-beta primer mix. TCRdb analysed the 5' RACE reads with MiXCR anew, one entry per CDR3 protein. The data contain about 1.5 million distinct CDR3 sequences, approximately 38% of them singletons. The data are from a study of blood T cells in healthy people across ages. Study-level results: Higher naive T cell percentage went strongly together with higher TCR beta diversity.

Germline V gene data show CDR1 as MNHEY and CDR2 as SVGEGT. This CDR3 comprises 12 residues. Trimming removed 8 bases from V and 4 bases from J, with 9 bases in between. Peripheral blood samples of around 9.5 milliliters were drawn from each donor. The source material was blood. The origin of this receptor is a woman under 30 in good health. The genes are TRBV6-2 or TRBV6-3 and TRBJ2-1; no definite D call. The CDR3 loop reads CASESGYNEQFF. CDR3 bases: TGTGCCAGCGAAAGTGGGTACAATGAGCAGTTCTTC.